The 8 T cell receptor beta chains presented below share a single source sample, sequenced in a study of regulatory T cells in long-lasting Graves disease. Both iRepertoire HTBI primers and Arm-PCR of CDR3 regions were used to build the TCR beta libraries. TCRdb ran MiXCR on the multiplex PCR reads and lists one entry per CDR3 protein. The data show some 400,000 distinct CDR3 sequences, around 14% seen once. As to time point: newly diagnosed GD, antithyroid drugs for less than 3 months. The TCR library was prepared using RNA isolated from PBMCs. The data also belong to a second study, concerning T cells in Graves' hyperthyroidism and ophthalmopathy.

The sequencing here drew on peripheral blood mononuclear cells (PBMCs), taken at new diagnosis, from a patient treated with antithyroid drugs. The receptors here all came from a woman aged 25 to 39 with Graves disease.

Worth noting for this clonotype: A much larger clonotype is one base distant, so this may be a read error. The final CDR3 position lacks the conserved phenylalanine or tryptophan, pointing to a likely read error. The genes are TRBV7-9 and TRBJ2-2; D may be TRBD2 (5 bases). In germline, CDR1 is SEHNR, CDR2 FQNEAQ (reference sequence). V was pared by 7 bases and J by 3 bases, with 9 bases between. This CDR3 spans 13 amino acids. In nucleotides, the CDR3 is TGTGCCAGCAAAGGAGCGGACACCGGGGAGCTGTTTTCT. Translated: CASKGADTGELFS.

CDR3 protein: CASSGRTGGNGELFF. CDR3 DNA sequence: TGTGCCAGCAGCGGCCGGACAGGGGGTAACGGGGAGCTGTTTTTT. This chain links TRBV9 with TRBJ2-2, with 10 bases aligning to TRBD1. CDR3 length: 15 residues. V was pared by 3 bases and J by 7 bases, with 6 bases of the junction left unmatched. CDR1 and CDR2 from the germline V gene are SGDLS and YYNGEE.

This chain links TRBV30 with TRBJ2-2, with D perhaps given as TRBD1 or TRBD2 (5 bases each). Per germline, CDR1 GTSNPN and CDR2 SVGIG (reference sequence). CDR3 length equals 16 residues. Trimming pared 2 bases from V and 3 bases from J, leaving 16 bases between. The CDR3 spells CAWSRGSSGHTGELFF. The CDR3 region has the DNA TGTGCCTGGAGTCGGGGCTCGAGCGGACACACCGGGGAGCTGTTTTTT.

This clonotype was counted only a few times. CDR3: CAIRRLGGTDTQYF. For the CDR3, the DNA is TGTGCCATCAGACGACTCGGGGGGACAGATACGCAGTATTTT. The gene calls are TRBV10-3 and TRBJ2-3; 7 bases map to TRBD2. CDR1 ENHRY and CDR2 SYGVKD come from the germline V gene. V shed 6 bases and J 3 bases; nucleotides not matched to a gene: 6. This CDR3 comprises 14 residues.

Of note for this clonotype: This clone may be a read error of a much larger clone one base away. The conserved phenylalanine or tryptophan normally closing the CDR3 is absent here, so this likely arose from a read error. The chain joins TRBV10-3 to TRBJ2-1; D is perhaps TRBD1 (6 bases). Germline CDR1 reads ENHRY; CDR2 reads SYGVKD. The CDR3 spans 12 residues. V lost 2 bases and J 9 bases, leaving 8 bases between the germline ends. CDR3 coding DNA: TGTGCCATCAGTGAGAGGGGGTTTGAGCAGTTCTCC. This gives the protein CAISERGFEQFS.

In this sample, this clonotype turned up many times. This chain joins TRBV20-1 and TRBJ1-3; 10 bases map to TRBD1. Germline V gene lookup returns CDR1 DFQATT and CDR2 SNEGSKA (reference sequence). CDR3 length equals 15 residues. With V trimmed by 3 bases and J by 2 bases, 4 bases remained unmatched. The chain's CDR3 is CSASRGTGAGNTIYF. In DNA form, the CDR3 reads TGCAGTGCTAGTCGGGGGACAGGGGCTGGAAACACCATATATTTT.

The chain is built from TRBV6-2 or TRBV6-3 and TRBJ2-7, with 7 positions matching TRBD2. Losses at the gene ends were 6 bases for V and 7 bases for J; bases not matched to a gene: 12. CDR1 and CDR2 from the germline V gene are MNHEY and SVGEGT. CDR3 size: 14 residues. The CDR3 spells CASRPGHLGGEQYF. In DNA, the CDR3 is TGTGCCAGCAGACCCGGACATCTGGGAGGGGAGCAGTACTTC.

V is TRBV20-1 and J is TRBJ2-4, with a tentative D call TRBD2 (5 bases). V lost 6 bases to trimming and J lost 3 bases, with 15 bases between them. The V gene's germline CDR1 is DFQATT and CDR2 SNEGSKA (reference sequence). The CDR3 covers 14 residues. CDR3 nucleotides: TGCAGTGCCCCCCCCGGACTTTACAAAAACATTCAGTACTTC. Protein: CSAPPGLYKNIQYF.